This passage covers 8 T cell receptor beta chains from one sample sequenced in a study of blood T cell repertoires in COVID-19. Profiled with immunoSEQ multiplex PCR; TCRdb holds only in-frame clones, not every one. The sample yields approximately 230,000 clones, around 80% seen once. The sequenced material came from peripheral blood. The receptors were sampled from a woman aged 40-49 years with active or convalescent COVID-19.

The CDR3 bases are TGTGCCAGCAGCGTAGGTGGGACTAGCGGTGTCGAGCAGTACTTC. Amino acids: CASSVGGTSGVEQYF. The J gene is TRBJ2-7, the V gene TRBV9; 11 bases align to TRBD2. The V and J ends lost 0 bases and 6 bases, in that order; junction bases with no gene match: 5. This CDR3 spans 15 amino acids. Germline CDR1 is SGDLS and CDR2 is YYNGEE.

The V gene is TRBV9, the J gene TRBJ2-1, with 12 positions matching TRBD2. With 6 bases clipped from V and 10 bases from J, the junction kept 11 bases outside the gene matches. CDR3 size: 15 residues. Germline values: CDR1 SGDLS, CDR2 YYNGEE. The CDR3 region has the DNA TGTGCCAGCAACACCGGGACTAGCGGGCGAACGGAGCAGTTCTTC. As protein: CASNTGTSGRTEQFF.

This chain uses TRBV30 with TRBJ2-1; 8 bases are shared with TRBD2. This CDR3 comprises 12 residues. Per germline, CDR1 GTSNPN and CDR2 SVGIG (reference sequence). Trimming took 8 bases from V and 6 from J; bases not matched to a gene: 6. CDR3: CALTGLVNEQFF. In nucleotides, the CDR3 is TGTGCCCTGACGGGACTAGTCAATGAGCAGTTCTTC. Based on the CDR3 plus reference TRBV30 and TRBJ2-1, the full variable domain is SQTIHQWPATLVQPVGSPLSLECTVEGTSNPNLYWYRQAAGRGLQLLFYSVGIGQISSEVPQNLSASRPQDRQFILSSKKLLLSDSGFYLCALTGLVNEQFFGPGTRLTVL.

This chain uses TRBV6-6 with TRBJ1-5; tentatively, D is TRBD1 (5 bases). V was trimmed by 0 bases and J by 7 bases, leaving 13 bases between them. The CDR3 runs to 15 residues. Germline V gives CDR1 MNHNY, CDR2 SVGAGI (reference sequence). The CDR3 coding sequence is TGTGCCAGCAGTTACTCGGCAGGGAAAGGACAGCCCCAGCATTTT. Its translation is CASSYSAGKGQPQHF.

This clone was seen once. The chain joins TRBV7-9 to TRBJ1-5; D is unresolved. V was cut by 5 bases and J by 0 bases, with 8 bases left in between. Per the germline V gene, CDR1 is SEHNR and CDR2 is FQNEAQ (reference sequence). The CDR3 spans 14 residues. CDR3 nucleotides: TGTGCCAGCAGCGCCGGTAGTAGCAATCAGCCCCAGCATTTT. Translated: CASSAGSSNQPQHF.

This clone showed up many times. Other nucleotide sequences from this sample produce the same CDR3. The chain has TRBV6-5 and TRBJ2-7; TRBD2 is a possible D gene (5 bases). Germline CDR1 and CDR2: MNHEY and SVGAGI. Between the trimmed V and J ends, which lost 6 bases and 6 bases, there was a span of 12 bases. The CDR3 extends over 12 amino acids. The CDR3 DNA is TGTGCCAGCAGCCTGGACCGGGGCGAGCAGTACTTC. This codes for CASSLDRGEQYF.

V is TRBV2 and J is TRBJ1-6; 11 bases are shared with TRBD1. J gave up 8 bases and V 4 bases, and 1 base lay outside the gene matches. Germline CDR1 and CDR2: SNHLY and FYNNEI. The CDR3 covers 14 residues. The CDR3 region is CASSGDRGYSPLHF. Here the CDR3 DNA reads TGTGCCAGCAGTGGGGACAGGGGGTATTCACCCCTCCACTTT.

The chain recombines TRBV7-9 with TRBJ2-2, with 8 bases matching TRBD1. This CDR3 is built from 18 residues. J gave up 5 bases and V 2 bases, and 13 bases lay outside the gene matches. Germline values: CDR1 SEHNR, CDR2 FQNEAQ (reference sequence). CDR3 DNA: TGTGCCAGCAGCTTATCGAATAAGGGGACAGGAATAACCGGGGAGCTGTTTTTT. Translation: CASSLSNKGTGITGELFF.